This entry concerns a single TCR beta chain. Its target is unknown. The data were obtained in a study of TIL therapy for anti-PD-1-resistant metastatic lung cancer. Overall study context: Median tumor PD-L1 proportion score was approximately 6.3%. Most patients had lung adenocarcinoma. Whole-study findings and limits: The baseline peripheral repertoire was partially replaced by infused TIL clonotypes that later decayed.

The time point denotes: pre-treatment sample, taken before nivolumab and TIL therapy. Patients were adults with stage 4 NSCLC. The immunoSEQ assay was v3. Profiled with immunoSEQ multiplex PCR; TCRdb holds only in-frame clones, not every one. This sample has 30,000 to 45,000 clones, with less than 85% found just once. This CDR3 is 17 amino acids long. The germline gives CDR1 SGHTA, CDR2 FQGTGA. Trimming took 5 bases from V and 2 from J; bases not matched to a gene: 11. The TCR comes from a person aged 25 to 80 with non-small cell lung cancer. Sequenced material: blood, taken at baseline. The V gene is TRBV7-3, the J gene TRBJ2-3, with TRBD2 matching 9 bases. CDR3 loop: CASSRTSVKPSTDTQYF. The CDR3 bases are TGTGCCAGCAGCAGGACTAGCGTGAAACCTTCCACAGATACGCAGTATTTT. Full variable domain (remainder filled in from reference TRBV7-3 and TRBJ2-3): GAGVSQTPSNKVTEKGKYVELRCDPISGHTALYWYRQSLGQGPEFLIYFQGTGAADDSGLPNDRFFAVRPEGSVSTLKIQRTERGDSAVYLCASSRTSVKPSTDTQYFGPGTRLTVL.